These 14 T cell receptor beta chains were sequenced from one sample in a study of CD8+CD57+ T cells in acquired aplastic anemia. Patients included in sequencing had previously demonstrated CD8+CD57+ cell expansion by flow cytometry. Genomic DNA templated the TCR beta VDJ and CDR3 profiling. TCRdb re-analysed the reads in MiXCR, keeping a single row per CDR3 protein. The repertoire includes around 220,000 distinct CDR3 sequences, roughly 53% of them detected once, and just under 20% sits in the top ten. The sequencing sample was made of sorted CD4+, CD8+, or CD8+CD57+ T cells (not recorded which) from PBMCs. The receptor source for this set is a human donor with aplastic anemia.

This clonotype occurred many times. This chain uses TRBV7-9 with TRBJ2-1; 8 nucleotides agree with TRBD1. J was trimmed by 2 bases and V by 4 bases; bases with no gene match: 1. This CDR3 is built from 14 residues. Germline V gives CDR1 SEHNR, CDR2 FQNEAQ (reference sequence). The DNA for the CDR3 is TGTGCCAGCAGCTCGACAGGGGCCTACAATGAGCAGTTCTTC. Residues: CASSSTGAYNEQFF.

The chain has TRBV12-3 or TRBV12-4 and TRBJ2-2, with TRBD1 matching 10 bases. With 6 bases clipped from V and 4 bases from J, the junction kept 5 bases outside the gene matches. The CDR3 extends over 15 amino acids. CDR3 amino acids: CASSRQGAITGELFF. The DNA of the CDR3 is TGTGCCAGCAGCCGACAGGGGGCGATCACCGGGGAGCTGTTTTTT.

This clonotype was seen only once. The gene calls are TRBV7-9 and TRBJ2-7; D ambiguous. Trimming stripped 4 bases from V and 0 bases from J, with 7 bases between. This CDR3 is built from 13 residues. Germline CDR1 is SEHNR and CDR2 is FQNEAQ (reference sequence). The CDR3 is CASSSSPSYEQYF. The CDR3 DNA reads TGTGCCAGCAGCTCAAGCCCCTCCTACGAGCAGTACTTC.

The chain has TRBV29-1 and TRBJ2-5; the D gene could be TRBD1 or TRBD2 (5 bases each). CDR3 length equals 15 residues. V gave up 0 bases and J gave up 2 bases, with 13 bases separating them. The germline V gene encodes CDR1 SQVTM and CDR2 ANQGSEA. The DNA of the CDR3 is TGCAGCGTTGAAGATCCGGGACGGGAACAAGAGACCCAGTACTTC. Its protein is CSVEDPGREQETQYF.

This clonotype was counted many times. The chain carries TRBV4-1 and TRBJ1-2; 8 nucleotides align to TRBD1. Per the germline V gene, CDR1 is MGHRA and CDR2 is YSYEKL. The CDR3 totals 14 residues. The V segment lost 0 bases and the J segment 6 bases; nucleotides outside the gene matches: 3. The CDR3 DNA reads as TGCGCCAGCAGCCAAGACAGGGGGCGGGATGGCTACACCTTC. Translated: CASSQDRGRDGYTF.

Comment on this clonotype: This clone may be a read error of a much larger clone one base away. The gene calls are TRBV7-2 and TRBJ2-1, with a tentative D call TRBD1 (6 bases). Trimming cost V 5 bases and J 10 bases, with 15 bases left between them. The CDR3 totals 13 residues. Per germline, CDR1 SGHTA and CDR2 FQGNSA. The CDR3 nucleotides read TGTGCCAGCAGCCCCACAGGGCCCTACGAGCAGTTCTTC. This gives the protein CASSPTGPYEQFF.

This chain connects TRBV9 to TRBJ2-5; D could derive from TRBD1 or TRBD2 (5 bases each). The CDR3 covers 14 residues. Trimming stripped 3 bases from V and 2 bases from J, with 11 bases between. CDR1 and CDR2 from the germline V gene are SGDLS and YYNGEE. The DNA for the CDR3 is TGTGCCAGCAGCGCCAGGGACGGACAAGAGACCCAGTACTTC. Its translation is CASSARDGQETQYF.

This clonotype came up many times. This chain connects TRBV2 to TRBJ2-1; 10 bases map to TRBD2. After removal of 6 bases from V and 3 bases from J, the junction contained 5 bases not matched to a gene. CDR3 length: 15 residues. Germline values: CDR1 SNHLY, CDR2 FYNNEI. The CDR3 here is CASRKTSGVYNEQFF. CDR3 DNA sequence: TGTGCCAGCAGGAAAACTAGCGGGGTCTACAATGAGCAGTTCTTC.

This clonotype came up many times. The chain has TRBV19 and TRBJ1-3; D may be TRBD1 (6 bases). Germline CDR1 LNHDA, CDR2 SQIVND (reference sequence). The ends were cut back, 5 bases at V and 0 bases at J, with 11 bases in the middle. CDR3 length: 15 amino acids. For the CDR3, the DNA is TGTGCCAGTAGTTCAAACAGGGACTCTGGAAACACCATATATTTT. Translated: CASSSNRDSGNTIYF.

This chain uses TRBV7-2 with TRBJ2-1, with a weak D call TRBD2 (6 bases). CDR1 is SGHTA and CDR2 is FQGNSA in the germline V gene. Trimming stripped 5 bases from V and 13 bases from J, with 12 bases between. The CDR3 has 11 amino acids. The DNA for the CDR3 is TGTGCCAGCAGCCCGGGACTTACCCAGTTCTTC. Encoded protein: CASSPGLTQFF.

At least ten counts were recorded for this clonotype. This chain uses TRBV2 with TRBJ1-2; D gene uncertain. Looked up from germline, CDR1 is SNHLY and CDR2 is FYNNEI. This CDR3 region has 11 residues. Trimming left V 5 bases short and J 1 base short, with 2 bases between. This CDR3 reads CASSSNYGYTF. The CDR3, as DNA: TGTGCCAGCAGTAGTAACTATGGCTACACCTTC.

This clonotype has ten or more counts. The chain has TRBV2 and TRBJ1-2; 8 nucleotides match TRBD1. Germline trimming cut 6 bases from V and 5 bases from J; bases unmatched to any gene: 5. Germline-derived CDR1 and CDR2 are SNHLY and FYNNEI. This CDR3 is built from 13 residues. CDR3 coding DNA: TGTGCCAGCAGCGGACAGGGTGGTTATGGCTACACCTTC. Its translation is CASSGQGGYGYTF.

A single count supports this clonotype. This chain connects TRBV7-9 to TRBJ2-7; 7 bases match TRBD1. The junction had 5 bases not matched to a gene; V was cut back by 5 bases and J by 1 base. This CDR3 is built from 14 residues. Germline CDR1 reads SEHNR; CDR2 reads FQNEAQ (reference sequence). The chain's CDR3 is CASSVRGQSYEQYF. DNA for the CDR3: TGTGCCAGCAGCGTTCGGGGACAGTCCTACGAGCAGTACTTC.

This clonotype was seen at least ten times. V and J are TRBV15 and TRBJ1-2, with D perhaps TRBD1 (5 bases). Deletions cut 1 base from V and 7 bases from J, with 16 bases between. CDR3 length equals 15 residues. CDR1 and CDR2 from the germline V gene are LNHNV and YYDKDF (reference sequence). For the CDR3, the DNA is TGTGCCACCAGCAGAGGCGGCTTGGGGGAGAGTGGCTACACCTTC. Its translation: CATSRGGLGESGYTF. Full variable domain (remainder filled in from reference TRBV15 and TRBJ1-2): DAMVIQNPRYQVTQFGKPVTLSCSQTLNHNVMYWYQQKSSQAPKLLFHYYDKDFNNEADTPDNFQSRRPNTSFCFLDIRSPGLGDTAMYLCATSRGGLGESGYTFGSGTRLTVV.